Sequencing of this TCR beta chain was carried out in a study of cytomegalovirus exposure and HLA in healthy donors (dated by TCRdb to between 2016 and 2019). At the level of the whole study: According to a later analysis, the 120 or so validation repertoires were produced on the same platform as the 600 to 850 repertoires of the first cohort. The study aimed to test whether signatures of past pathogen exposure could be identified by cataloging public T cell receptors. High-throughput TCR immunosequencing, statistical association of individual TCRs with disease status, and machine learning were combined to predict cytomegalovirus infection status. A separate validation cohort of 90 to 150 different subjects was used in addition to the approximately 670-subject first cohort. The full study reports these points: The study listed 150 to 200 TCR beta chains as associated with cytomegalovirus. In vitro tests confirmed that a few of the cytomegalovirus-associated TCR beta chains recognize cytomegalovirus antigens. Of the cluster scores, approximately 95% were above 0 in a later analysis, which found that TCRs clustered in the first cohort also tended to co-occur in the 95 to 150 validation repertoires. The classifier was reported to diagnose cytomegalovirus status with high specificity and sensitivity in both the original and validation cohorts. The authors suggested that the approach could potentially be extended to other disease states and immunological phenotypes. Across donors, most TCR sequences were observed very rarely, whereas some public TCRs were present in many individuals. A later analysis lacked HLA typing for the validation cohort, so it scored co-occurrence in that cohort across all 110 or so repertoires.

On this clone itself: Its antigen is unknown. No qualities accompany the bases; no much larger clone lies one base away.

The donors belonged to the validation cohort of about 110 subjects, which was separate from the approximately 610-subject first cohort. The germline ends are 18 bases apart after V is trimmed by 4 bases and J by 5 bases. From a lookup of the germline V gene (reference sequence), CDR1 and CDR2 are LNHNV and YYDKDF. The CDR3 spans 15 residues, from the cysteine through the phenylalanine. Of all the DNA, just the CDR3 is kept, 45 bases in frame from base 1. Library preparation employed the immunoSEQ multiplex PCR assay. Turning to the authors' computational methods: A statistical classification framework was developed to diagnose cytomegalovirus status using the catalog of TCR beta chain sequences. Sourced from immuneACCESS, this table was stored by TCRdb with only in-frame sequences that have V and J called. A share of the clones is absent; for the studies checked, an unresolved V gene accounts for under half, and the remainder has no known explanation. V and J calls and clone size come straight from that table; D and trimming were deduced from the DNA. This sample is represented by roughly 140,000 clones; 70% to 90% of them were singletons. Together, the top ten hold 2.5% to 4% of the sample.

The source material was PBMCs. This chain joins TRBV15 to TRBJ2-7; the D gene is possibly TRBD1, with 6 bases matching. This clonotype originated in a woman younger than 35 in good health and CMV-seropositive. The bases are TGTGCCACCAGCACACCAGGGGTCCGTAGGGACGAGCAGTACTTC. This codes for CATSTPGVRRDEQYF.